The rows below give T cell receptor beta chains drawn from one sample of a study of control samples from healthy donors and cancer patients. Measured with immunoSEQ multiplex PCR; TCRdb has only the in-frame clones, and not every one. The repertoire consists of 120,000 or so clones, with less than 90% occurring once and the leading ten covering 1.5% to 2%. The sequenced sample consisted of blood. The receptors were gathered from a man between 18 and 35 years old in good health. Each CDR3 is given with its conserved first and last residue. A D gene is named only where the DNA matches it firmly. Expanded clones get a size class; other rows say once, few or many, or leave the size out.

V	D	J	size	CDR3
TRBV5-1	NA	TRBJ2-6	few	CASSLERPGANVLTF
TRBV7-3	NA	TRBJ2-1	NA	CASSFTGGREQFF
TRBV27	TRBD2	TRBJ2-1	NA	CASSLTLAGESYEQFF
TRBV12-5	TRBD1	TRBJ2-7	many	CASHSGQGFSYEQYF
TRBV10-3	TRBD2	TRBJ2-3	NA	CAITGTSGSTDTQYF
TRBV19	NA	TRBJ1-2	once	CAVKTQYRDGPNYGYTF
TRBV9	NA	TRBJ2-1	NA	CASSVVVGVDFQGNEQFF
TRBV24-1	TRBD1	TRBJ2-7	NA	CATRQGPSYEQYF
TRBV3-1/TRBV3-2	NA	TRBJ2-7	NA	CASSLQTSYEQYF
TRBV10-3	NA	TRBJ2-1	NA	CAISGDESSYNEQFF
TRBV6-2/TRBV6-3	TRBD1	TRBJ1-1	few	CASSSRTGGRTEAFF
TRBV11-2	NA	TRBJ2-5	NA	CASSGTLGSKRQETQYF
TRBV11-3	NA	TRBJ2-1	NA	CASSLGPVNNEQFF
TRBV5-1	TRBD1	TRBJ2-5	NA	CASSTTGGGQETQYF
TRBV27	TRBD1	TRBJ2-2	NA	CASTTSRGQAGELFF
TRBV24-1	NA	TRBJ2-1	NA	CATSDSISFEQFF
TRBV24-1	TRBD2	TRBJ2-7	NA	CATNDPSGGSYEQYF
TRBV7-9	TRBD2	TRBJ2-7	NA	CASTFKTSGSGEQYF
TRBV5-1	NA	TRBJ1-1	many	CASSLGSEAFF
TRBV18	NA	TRBJ1-3	once	CASSPDWKSSGNTIYF
TRBV7-8	NA	TRBJ2-1	NA	CASSLFLGPNEQFF
TRBV6-1	NA	TRBJ2-7	NA	CASSEEWAGREQYF
TRBV7-9	TRBD1	TRBJ1-3	few	CASSLVGQDGNTIYF
TRBV6-1	NA	TRBJ1-2	once	CASSEQGKDGYTF
TRBV14	NA	TRBJ1-1	once	CASSHKRTEAFF
TRBV24-1	TRBD2	TRBJ2-2	NA	CATSDGTIGTGELFF
TRBV9	NA	TRBJ1-6	NA	CASSVERDSPLHF
TRBV13	NA	TRBJ1-3	NA	CASSLGNTIYF
TRBV5-8	NA	TRBJ2-3	NA	CASSGVFAATDTQYF
TRBV9	NA	TRBJ1-2	NA	CATSRGTKDYYGYTF
TRBV5-1	NA	TRBJ2-5	NA	CASSPEGGSQGETQYF
TRBV19	NA	TRBJ1-4	NA	CASSISSSATTNEKLFF
TRBV6-5	TRBD1	TRBJ2-7	NA	CASSPGTVSYEQYF
TRBV28	NA	TRBJ1-3	NA	CASSPNSGNTIYF
TRBV25-1	TRBD2	TRBJ2-1	NA	CASSEPAGESGEQFF
TRBV19	NA	TRBJ2-7	NA	CASSYGHSTYEQYF
TRBV30	NA	TRBJ1-1	NA	CAWLYLAEAFF
TRBV5-1	TRBD1	TRBJ2-7	NA	CASGAGQGGYEQYF
TRBV9	NA	TRBJ1-3	once	CASSVLAQGNGNTIYF
TRBV4-1	NA	TRBJ2-6	NA	CASSPAESRAEVLTF
TRBV5-6	TRBD1	TRBJ2-7	few	CASSLAGTDYEQYF
TRBV7-8	NA	TRBJ2-1	NA	CASSAIISNTPFF